This T cell receptor (beta chain) was profiled in a study of immune characterization of retroperitoneal liposarcoma. CDR1 is SGHRS, CDR2 YFSETQ, per germline. The CDR3 is 15 residues long. MiXCR, applied by TCRdb to the PCR reads, yields one record per CDR3 protein. Here the sample spans fewer than 3,000 distinct CDR3 sequences, approximately 50% being singletons. The specimen was tumor tissue. This clonotype was obtained from a male donor with retroperitoneal liposarcoma. The chain couples TRBV5-1 to TRBJ2-1, with 9 positions matching TRBD2. The closer fit of TRBJ2-7 to the DNA end suggests the J call may be wrong. The CDR3 DNA reads TGCGCCAGCAGCTTAACCGAGGGACTAGCAGGCGAGCAGTACTTC. Encoded protein: CASSLTEGLAGEQYF.